A single sample is the source of the 32 T cell receptor beta chains below, sequenced in a study of blood T cell repertoires in COVID-19. Here immunoSEQ multiplex PCR was the method, and the copy in TCRdb shows in-frame clones only, minus some. The table has some 71,000 clones, around 84% seen once; the top ten hold approximately 0.8%. Material: peripheral blood. The receptor set was obtained from a woman in her seventies with acute or convalescent COVID-19.

V and J are TRBV7-2 and TRBJ2-3; D remains unclear. CDR1 is SGHTA and CDR2 is FQGNSA in the germline V gene. Trimming took 5 bases from V and 0 from J, leaving 9 bases between them. The CDR3 is 14 residues long. In DNA, the CDR3 is TGTGCCAGCAGCCTAGGGCCTAGCACAGATACGCAGTATTTT. Translating gives CASSLGPSTDTQYF.

This chain links TRBV7-2 with TRBJ2-5; possible D gene TRBD2, 5 bases. The CDR3 totals 14 residues. Germline values: CDR1 SGHTA, CDR2 FQGNSA. V lost 5 bases and J 3 bases, leaving 13 bases between the germline ends. CDR3 sequence: CASSPQREKETQYF. In nucleotides, the CDR3 is TGTGCCAGCAGCCCACAGAGGGAAAAAGAGACCCAGTACTTC. Supplemented by reference TRBV7-2 and TRBJ2-5, the full variable domain reads GAGVSQSPSNKVTEKGKDVELRCDPISGHTALYWYRQSLGQGLEFLIYFQGNSAPDKSGLPSDRFSAERTGGSVSTLTIQRTQQEDSAVYLCASSPQREKETQYFGPGTRLLVL.

This chain connects TRBV10-1 to TRBJ2-1, with 12 positions matching TRBD2. Germline V gene data show CDR1 as WNHNN and CDR2 as SYGVQD (reference sequence). This CDR3 contains 16 residues. J was trimmed by 5 bases and V by 3 bases; bases with no gene match: 5. CDR3 residues: CASSDVWTSGNNEQFF. The DNA of the CDR3 is TGCGCCAGCAGTGACGTTTGGACTAGCGGGAACAATGAGCAGTTCTTC.

V and J are TRBV7-6 and TRBJ2-3; 7 bases align to TRBD1. The CDR3 length is 15 residues. Germline V gene sequence: CDR1 SGHVS, CDR2 FNYEAQ. V lost 6 bases, J lost 2 bases, and 8 bases stayed unmatched. The DNA for the CDR3 is TGTGCCAGCAGTTACTTGGGGACAGACACAGATACGCAGTATTTT. Residues: CASSYLGTDTDTQYF.

This chain links TRBV18 with TRBJ2-7; 8 bases agree with TRBD2. Germline V gene sequence: CDR1 KGHSH, CDR2 LQKENI. After removal of 4 bases from V and 5 bases from J, the junction contained 10 bases not matched to a gene. The CDR3 sequence is 15 residues long. The CDR3 DNA is TGTGCCAGCTCACTCGGGGTAGCGGGAACCAACGAGCAGTACTTC. This encodes CASSLGVAGTNEQYF.

The chain recombines TRBV11-2 with TRBJ2-1; the match to TRBD2 covers 9 bases. Germline-derived CDR1 and CDR2 are SGHAT and FQNNGV. V shed 2 bases and J 8 bases; nucleotides not matched to a gene: 10. This CDR3 contains 16 residues. CDR3 sequence reads: CASSLLAGVFKDEQFF. CDR3 DNA sequence: TGTGCCAGCAGCTTATTAGCGGGAGTCTTCAAGGATGAGCAGTTCTTC.

The genes are TRBV5-1 and TRBJ2-1; 9 bases align to TRBD2. V shed 4 bases and J 3 bases; nucleotides not matched to a gene: 14. Germline assignment: CDR1 SGHRS and CDR2 YFSETQ. This CDR3 contains 18 residues. CDR3 residues: CASSEGLAPEGVYNEQFF. CDR3 coding DNA: TGCGCCAGCAGCGAAGGACTAGCGCCTGAAGGCGTCTACAATGAGCAGTTCTTC. The whole variable domain, filled in from reference TRBV5-1 and TRBJ2-1, reads KAGVTQTPRYLIKTRGQQVTLSCSPISGHRSVSWYQQTPGQGLQFLFEYFSETQRNKGNFPGRFSGRQFSNSRSEMNVSTLELGDSALYLCASSEGLAPEGVYNEQFFGPGTRLTVL.

The chain employs TRBV6-6 and TRBJ2-3; 14 bases align to TRBD2. CDR1 MNHNY and CDR2 SVGAGI come from the germline V gene (reference sequence). The V segment lost 7 bases and the J segment 4 bases; nucleotides outside the gene matches: 7. CDR3 length: 16 amino acids. CDR3 sequence reads: CASTSRGLAGADTQYF. The CDR3 bases are TGTGCCAGCACCTCCCGGGGACTAGCGGGAGCAGATACGCAGTATTTT.

The gene calls are TRBV6-2 or TRBV6-3 and TRBJ1-6, with D uncertain. This CDR3 contains 14 residues. Germline V gene lookup returns CDR1 MNHEY and CDR2 SVGEGT. V lost 0 bases to trimming and J lost 10 bases, with 10 bases between them. In DNA, the CDR3 is TGTGCCAGCAGTTACTCAGGTCGCGGATCACCCCTCCACTTT. It yields the protein CASSYSGRGSPLHF.

In DNA form, the CDR3 reads TGTGCCACCAGCAGCCCGGGACTGCCATCCTCTGGGGCCAACGTCCTGACTTTC. Protein: CATSSPGLPSSGANVLTF. This rearrangement joins TRBV15 to TRBJ2-6; perhaps TRBD2 as D (6 bases). The CDR3 spans 18 residues. Germline V gene sequence: CDR1 LNHNV, CDR2 YYDKDF (reference sequence). V shed 3 bases and J shed 0 bases, with 15 bases lying between them.

The chain uses TRBV21-1 and TRBJ2-1; TRBD2, as called in the table, went unchecked against the DNA. TRBV21-1 represents a pseudogene. This CDR3 is 15 amino acids long. The CDR3 DNA reads TGTGCCAGCAGCATTGGGACTAGCAATTTCGATGAGCAGTTCTTC. Its protein is CASSIGTSNFDEQFF.

This clone was seen more than once but under ten times. This chain connects TRBV7-9 to TRBJ2-3, with TRBD2 identical over 9 bases. CDR1 is SEHNR, CDR2 FQNEAQ, per germline (reference sequence). The junction had 7 bases not matched to a gene; V was cut back by 5 bases and J by 4 bases. The CDR3 has 15 amino acids. CDR3 in DNA: TGTGCCAGCAGCCGTGTCGCGGGGGGGGCAGATACGCAGTATTTT. Translation: CASSRVAGGADTQYF.

The chain recombines TRBV19 with TRBJ2-2; 11 positions match TRBD2. The CDR3 is 16 amino acids. The V and J ends lost 9 bases and 4 bases, in that order; junction bases with no gene match: 10. Germline lookup yields CDR1 LNHDA and CDR2 SQIVND (reference sequence). CDR3 residues: CASLISGRAATGELFF. The CDR3 DNA sequence: TGTGCCAGCTTGATTAGCGGGAGGGCCGCCACCGGGGAGCTGTTTTTT.

This chain joins TRBV5-1 and TRBJ2-7, with D possibly matching TRBD2 (6 bases). Germline-derived CDR1 and CDR2 are SGHRS and YFSETQ. Trimming took 0 bases from V and 2 from J, leaving 15 bases between them. The CDR3 is made up of 16 amino acids. In DNA form, the CDR3 reads TGCGCCAGCAGCTTGGCCGGGCGGGACCCAACCTACGAGCAGTACTTC. Its translation is CASSLAGRDPTYEQYF.

In this sample, this clone turned up a few times. This chain joins TRBV19 and TRBJ1-5, with TRBD1 as a possible D gene (6 bases). V was cut by 6 bases and J by 1 base, with 16 bases left in between. Per the germline V gene, CDR1 is LNHDA and CDR2 is SQIVND (reference sequence). The CDR3 sequence is 16 residues long. The CDR3 nucleotides read TGTGCCAGTAGGGAACATACAGGGATGAGCAATCAGCCCCAGCATTTT. The encoded protein is CASREHTGMSNQPQHF.

The chain links TRBV28 to TRBJ1-3; TRBD1 aligns across 8 bases. The CDR3 contains 16 residues. The V gene's germline CDR1 is MDHEN and CDR2 SYDVKM. V dropped 7 bases and J dropped 5; count of bases not matched to a gene: 13. CDR3 amino acids: CASTSGGAFNRNTIYF. CDR3 nucleotides: TGTGCCAGCACCTCAGGGGGCGCCTTTAATCGAAACACCATATATTTT.

This chain connects TRBV3-1 (or the pseudogene TRBV3-2) to TRBJ2-1; maybe TRBD2 (6 bases). This CDR3 is 15 amino acids long. Germline values: CDR1 LGHDT, CDR2 YNNKEL (reference sequence). The V and J ends lost 1 base and 12 bases respectively, with 19 bases between them. The CDR3 is CASSQAVGGGTLQFF. CDR3 DNA sequence: TGTGCCAGCAGCCAAGCGGTTGGTGGCGGGACTTTGCAGTTCTTC.

Concerning this clone: At one of its ends the junction is not consistent with the germline gene, which may arise from a read error. Additional DNA sequences in this sample encode the identical CDR3. CDR3 sequence: CASSFSGANSGNTIYF. In DNA form, the CDR3 reads TGTGCTAGCAGTTTCTCAGGGGCCAACTCTGGAAACACCATATATTTT. The rearrangement links TRBV28 to TRBJ1-3; possible D gene TRBD1, 6 bases. The CDR3 contains 16 residues. Germline lookup yields CDR1 MDHEN and CDR2 SYDVKM.

This clone was detected only a few times. The V and J genes are TRBV5-1 and TRBJ1-1, with D possibly matching TRBD1 (6 bases). Germline CDR1 SGHRS, CDR2 YFSETQ. The V end lost 4 bases, the J end lost 3 bases, and 19 bases lay between the germline ends. CDR3 length: 16 amino acids. As DNA, the CDR3 is TGCGCCAGCAGCGGAGGCAACAGGGTCCAAGACACTGAAGCTTTCTTT. This codes for CASSGGNRVQDTEAFF.

This chain uses TRBV7-6 with TRBJ2-2; 7 bases match TRBD2. CDR1 is SGHVS and CDR2 is FNYEAQ in the germline V gene. This CDR3 has 16 residues. Unmatched junction bases numbered 4, after V lost 0 bases and J lost 3 bases. Here the CDR3 DNA reads TGTGCCAGCAGCTTAGCGTTGCGGGAGTACACCGGGGAGCTGTTTTTT. Translating it yields CASSLALREYTGELFF. Based on the CDR3 plus reference TRBV7-6 and TRBJ2-2, the full variable domain is GAGVSQSPRYKVTKRGQDVALRCDPISGHVSLYWYRQALGQGPEFLTYFNYEAQQDKSGLPNDRFSAERPEGSISTLTIQRTEQRDSAMYRCASSLALREYTGELFFGEGSRLTVL.

This chain links TRBV18 with TRBJ1-1, with 9 positions matching TRBD1. Germline trimming cut 3 bases from V and 4 bases from J; bases unmatched to any gene: 6. CDR1 is KGHSH, CDR2 LQKENI, per germline. There are 15 residues in the CDR3. The CDR3 loop is CASSPQQGASTEAFF. For the CDR3, the DNA is TGTGCCAGCTCACCTCAACAGGGGGCGAGCACTGAAGCTTTCTTT.

The rearrangement uses TRBV24-1 and TRBJ1-5; no definite D call. V was pared by 4 bases and J by 0 bases, with 6 bases between. Germline V CDR1 and CDR2: KGHDR, SFDVKD. This CDR3 contains 14 residues. The CDR3 loop reads CATSEGSSNQPQHF. The CDR3 DNA sequence: TGTGCCACCAGTGAGGGGAGTAGCAATCAGCCCCAGCATTTT.

This clone appeared a few times. The chain uses TRBV6-5 and TRBJ1-1, with D perhaps TRBD1 (6 bases). V was pared by 8 bases and J by 5 bases, with 12 bases between. The CDR3 loop spans 12 amino acids. Germline lookup yields CDR1 MNHEY and CDR2 SVGAGI. DNA for the CDR3: TGTGCCAGCGGGGGGGGCAGGACTGAAGCTTTCTTT. Translation: CASGGGRTEAFF.

V is TRBV19 and J is TRBJ1-5; D unclear. This CDR3 contains 14 residues. Germline assignment: CDR1 LNHDA and CDR2 SQIVND (reference sequence). V was cut by 0 bases and J by 6 bases, with 9 bases left in between. The CDR3 DNA sequence: TGTGCCAGTAGTATAGACGGCCCAGGTCAGCCCCAGCATTTT. Its protein product is CASSIDGPGQPQHF. Supplemented by reference TRBV19 and TRBJ1-5, the full variable domain reads DGGITQSPKYLFRKEGQNVTLSCEQNLNHDAMYWYRQDPGQGLRLIYYSQIVNDFQKGDIAEGYSVSREKKESFPLTVTSAQKNPTAFYLCASSIDGPGQPQHFGDGTRLSIL.

The V and J genes are TRBV10-3 and TRBJ2-2; 7 nucleotides agree with TRBD1. CDR1 is ENHRY and CDR2 is SYGVKD in the germline V gene. V dropped 8 bases and J dropped 4; count of bases not matched to a gene: 7. The CDR3 totals 14 residues. The CDR3 sequence: CAIARDRPTGELFF. CDR3 nucleotide sequence: TGTGCCATCGCCCGGGACAGACCCACCGGGGAGCTGTTTTTT.

The chain uses TRBV11-2 and TRBJ2-7, with D tentatively TRBD1 (5 bases). Germline V gives CDR1 SGHAT, CDR2 FQNNGV. Trimming took off 1 base at V and 2 bases at J, with 9 bases between the two ends. There are 14 residues in the CDR3. The CDR3 DNA reads as TGTGCCAGCAGCTTAGGACAGACCGCCTACGAGCAGTACTTC. As protein: CASSLGQTAYEQYF.

The V and J genes are TRBV7-9 and TRBJ2-7, with 11 nucleotides matching TRBD2. Germline CDR1 SEHNR, CDR2 FQNEAQ (reference sequence). With V trimmed by 4 bases and J by 1 base, 3 bases remained unmatched. There are 15 residues in the CDR3. The CDR3 loop reads CASSSGTSGSYEQYF. The CDR3 bases are TGTGCCAGCAGCTCGGGGACTAGCGGATCCTACGAGCAGTACTTC. Full variable domain (rest looked up from reference TRBV7-9 and TRBJ2-7): DTGVSQNPRHKITKRGQNVTFRCDPISEHNRLYWYRQTLGQGPEFLTYFQNEAQLEKSRLLSDRFSAERPKGSFSTLEIQRTEQGDSAMYLCASSSGTSGSYEQYFGPGTRLTVT.

J is TRBJ2-3 and V is TRBV12-5, with 15 bases lining up with TRBD2. After removal of 1 base from V and 4 bases from J, the junction contained 0 bases not matched to a gene. The CDR3 extends over 16 amino acids. In germline, CDR1 is LGHNT, CDR2 FRNRAP. CDR3 DNA sequence: TGTGCTAGTGGTTTGGGGACTAGCGGGAGGGCAGATACGCAGTATTTT. Encoded protein: CASGLGTSGRADTQYF. The whole variable domain, remainder taken from reference TRBV12-5 and TRBJ2-3, is DARVTQTPRHKVTEMGQEVTMRCQPILGHNTVFWYRQTMMQGLELLAYFRNRAPLDDSGMPKDRFSAEMPDATLATLKIQPSEPRDSAVYFCASGLGTSGRADTQYFGPGTRLTVL.

A single count supports this clone. The CDR3, as DNA: TGTGCCAGCAGCGTAGGGCCAGGGGGCGAGGGCTACACCTTC. Translating it yields CASSVGPGGEGYTF. The rearrangement joins TRBV9 to TRBJ1-2, with TRBD1 matching 8 bases. The CDR3 runs 14 residues. J lost 8 bases, V lost 0 bases, and 6 bases had no gene match. The germline V gene encodes CDR1 SGDLS and CDR2 YYNGEE.

CDR3 sequence reads: CASSLLVTDTQYF. DNA of the CDR3: TGTGCCAGCAGTTTACTAGTGACAGATACGCAGTATTTT. The rearrangement uses TRBV28 and TRBJ2-3; the D is unclear. In germline, CDR1 is MDHEN, CDR2 SYDVKM. This CDR3 has 13 amino acids. V was cut by 2 bases and J by 3 bases, with 6 bases left in between.

CDR3 nucleotide sequence: TGTGCCAGCAGTAAAATGACAGGGATTAGCACAGATACGCAGTATTTT. Translated: CASSKMTGISTDTQYF. The chain couples TRBV2 to TRBJ2-3; 7 positions agree with TRBD1. Germline V gene data show CDR1 as SNHLY and CDR2 as FYNNEI. Trimming removed 5 bases from V and 0 bases from J; junction bases left unmatched: 8. CDR3 length: 16 residues.

The chain employs TRBV7-2 and TRBJ2-3; 9 bases agree with TRBD2. J was trimmed by 0 bases and V by 5 bases; bases with no gene match: 6. CDR1 is SGHTA, CDR2 FQGNSA, per germline. This CDR3 contains 16 residues. As DNA, the CDR3 is TGTGCCAGCAGCCCCCTAGCGGGGTCTAGCACAGATACGCAGTATTTT. It codes for CASSPLAGSSTDTQYF.